Below are 13 T cell receptor beta chains sequenced from a single sample in a study of CD8+CD57+ T cells in acquired aplastic anemia. Template material for TCR beta VDJ and CDR3 profiling consisted of genomic DNA. From the reads, TCRdb called clonotypes with MiXCR, one entry per CDR3 protein. Altogether under 150,000 distinct CDR3 sequences are present, 35% to 50% being singletons, with the ten largest covering almost 8.5%. The sequencing sample was made of sorted CD4+, CD8+, or CD8+CD57+ T cells (not recorded which) from PBMCs. The source is a human donor in good health, serving as a control.

The rearrangement links TRBV15 to TRBJ1-6, with no clear D. Germline CDR1 LNHNV, CDR2 YYDKDF (reference sequence). Trimming removed 7 bases from V and 7 bases from J, with 11 bases in between. The CDR3 extends over 13 amino acids. The CDR3 is CATKGMLNSPLHF. In nucleotides, the CDR3 is TGTGCCACCAAGGGCATGTTGAATTCACCCCTCCACTTT.

This clonotype has more than one count but fewer than ten. The rearrangement links TRBV18 to TRBJ1-5; TRBD1 might be the D (5 bases). Germline values: CDR1 KGHSH, CDR2 LQKENI. The germline V and J ends were trimmed by 6 bases and 6 bases, with 15 bases remaining between them. This CDR3 is built from 14 residues. Written as DNA, the CDR3 is TGTGCCAGCTCCTCGCAGGGAAGGGGTCAGCCCCAGCATTTT. This translates into CASSSQGRGQPQHF.

This chain joins TRBV20-1 and TRBJ1-2, with TRBD1 matching over 12 bases. CDR1 DFQATT and CDR2 SNEGSKA come from the germline V gene (reference sequence). The CDR3 runs to 14 residues. With V trimmed by 4 bases and J by 8 bases, 8 bases remained unmatched. As DNA, the CDR3 is TGCAGTGCTATACATGGGACAGGGGGCGCCGGCTACACCTTC. This codes for CSAIHGTGGAGYTF.

This clonotype was observed many times. The chain couples TRBV2 to TRBJ1-2, with D unclear. The CDR3 loop spans 12 amino acids. V lost 5 bases to trimming and J lost 1 base, with 5 bases between them. Germline CDR1 is SNHLY and CDR2 is FYNNEI. The CDR3 coding sequence is TGTGCCAGCAGTTTTTATAACTATGGCTACACCTTC. Protein sequence: CASSFYNYGYTF.

This rearrangement joins TRBV19 to TRBJ2-7; 8 nucleotides agree with TRBD1. The CDR3 totals 15 residues. The junction had 10 bases not matched to a gene; V was cut back by 9 bases and J by 0 bases. CDR1 is LNHDA, CDR2 SQIVND, per germline (reference sequence). The CDR3 DNA reads TGTGCCAGCCAGCCCCGGGACAGGAGCTCCTACGAGCAGTACTTC. Translation: CASQPRDRSSYEQYF.

Ten or more counts support this clonotype. The chain joins TRBV6-5 to TRBJ1-2, with D unresolved. The length of the CDR3 is 15 residues. V gave up 0 bases and J gave up 3 bases, with 11 bases separating them. CDR1 is MNHEY, CDR2 SVGAGI, per germline. The CDR3 sequence: CASSYSRHPDYGYTF. The DNA for the CDR3 is TGTGCCAGCAGTTACTCTAGGCACCCCGACTATGGCTACACCTTC.

V is TRBV5-1 and J is TRBJ2-7; 7 nucleotides match TRBD1. Trimming removed 0 bases from V and 0 bases from J; junction bases left unmatched: 3. The CDR3 is 15 amino acids. The germline V gene encodes CDR1 SGHRS and CDR2 YFSETQ. Written as DNA, the CDR3 is TGCGCCAGCAGCTTGGTCCCAGGGGGCTCCTACGAGCAGTACTTC. Its translation: CASSLVPGGSYEQYF. The complete variable domain, with remaining parts taken from reference TRBV5-1 and TRBJ2-7, reads KAGVTQTPRYLIKTRGQQVTLSCSPISGHRSVSWYQQTPGQGLQFLFEYFSETQRNKGNFPGRFSGRQFSNSRSEMNVSTLELGDSALYLCASSLVPGGSYEQYFGPGTRLTVT.

The V gene is TRBV15, the J gene TRBJ2-7; 8 nucleotides line up with TRBD2. The CDR3 totals 14 residues. The V gene's germline CDR1 is LNHNV and CDR2 YYDKDF (reference sequence). J was trimmed by 6 bases and V by 0 bases; bases with no gene match: 4. This CDR3 is CATSRERGVSEQYF. For the CDR3, the DNA is TGTGCCACCAGCAGAGAGCGGGGGGTGTCCGAGCAGTACTTC. The full variable domain, in which reference TRBV15 and TRBJ2-7 provide the parts outside the CDR3, is DAMVIQNPRYQVTQFGKPVTLSCSQTLNHNVMYWYQQKSSQAPKLLFHYYDKDFNNEADTPDNFQSRRPNTSFCFLDIRSPGLGDTAMYLCATSRERGVSEQYFGPGTRLTVT.

This clonotype was seen repeatedly, ten times or more. This sequence joins TRBV19 and TRBJ2-7, with D tentatively TRBD1 (6 bases). V was pared by 10 bases and J by 5 bases, with 18 bases between. Germline values: CDR1 LNHDA, CDR2 SQIVND (reference sequence). The CDR3 totals 13 residues. Written as DNA, the CDR3 is TGTGCCACCGGGGACAAAGCGGCACACGAGCAGTACTTC. Translation: CATGDKAAHEQYF.

The CDR3 DNA is TGTGCCAGCATGGCGACAGAAAACTATGGCTACACCTTC. Its translation is CASMATENYGYTF. The chain has TRBV2 and TRBJ1-2, with TRBD1 as a possible D gene (5 bases). The CDR3 loop spans 13 amino acids. Trimming left V 7 bases short and J 2 bases short, with 11 bases between. The germline CDR1 and CDR2 sequences are SNHLY and FYNNEI.

This clonotype was picked up many times. The chain carries TRBV19 and TRBJ2-4; tentative D call: TRBD2 (5 bases). V dropped 5 bases and J dropped 1 base, with 9 bases sitting between them. CDR3 length: 14 amino acids. CDR1 LNHDA and CDR2 SQIVND come from the germline V gene (reference sequence). CDR3 sequence (DNA): TGTGCCAGTAGTGCCGGGATGGCCAAAAACATTCAGTACTTC. Translated, it gives CASSAGMAKNIQYF. Full variable domain (outside the CDR3, taken from reference TRBV19 and TRBJ2-4): DGGITQSPKYLFRKEGQNVTLSCEQNLNHDAMYWYRQDPGQGLRLIYYSQIVNDFQKGDIAEGYSVSREKKESFPLTVTSAQKNPTAFYLCASSAGMAKNIQYFGAGTRLSVL.

This clonotype was found many times. The genes are TRBV5-1 and TRBJ2-3; 10 nucleotides match TRBD1. Trimming removed 4 bases from V and 4 bases from J; junction bases left unmatched: 9. This CDR3 contains 16 residues. Germline CDR1 SGHRS, CDR2 YFSETQ. The CDR3 is CASSLNRQGASDTQYF. Written as DNA, the CDR3 is TGCGCCAGCAGCCTCAATCGACAGGGGGCGTCAGATACGCAGTATTTT. The complete variable domain, with remaining parts taken from reference TRBV5-1 and TRBJ2-3, reads KAGVTQTPRYLIKTRGQQVTLSCSPISGHRSVSWYQQTPGQGLQFLFEYFSETQRNKGNFPGRFSGRQFSNSRSEMNVSTLELGDSALYLCASSLNRQGASDTQYFGPGTRLTVL.

Many counts were recorded for this clonotype. The chain has TRBV3-1 and TRBJ2-7, with D maybe TRBD1 (6 bases). The CDR3 runs 14 residues. V lost 6 bases and J lost 2, with 14 bases in between. Germline assignment: CDR1 LGHDT and CDR2 YNNKEL (reference sequence). DNA of the CDR3: TGTGCCAGCAGTTTGGGGGCCAGAACCTACGAGCAGTACTTC. Protein sequence: CASSLGARTYEQYF.